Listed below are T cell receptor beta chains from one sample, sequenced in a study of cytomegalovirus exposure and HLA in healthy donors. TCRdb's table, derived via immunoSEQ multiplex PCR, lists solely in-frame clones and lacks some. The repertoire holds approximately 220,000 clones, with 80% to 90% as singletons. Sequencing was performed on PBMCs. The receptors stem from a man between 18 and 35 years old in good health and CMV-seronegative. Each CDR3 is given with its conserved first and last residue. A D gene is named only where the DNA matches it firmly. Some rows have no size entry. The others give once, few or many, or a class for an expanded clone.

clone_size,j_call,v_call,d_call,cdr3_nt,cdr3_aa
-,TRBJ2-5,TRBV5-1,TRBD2,TGCGCCAGCAGCAGGAATAGCGGGGCCAGAGAGACCCAGTACTTC,CASSRNSGARETQYF
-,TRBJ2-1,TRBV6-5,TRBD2,TGTGCCAGCAGTTTACTAGCGGGAGGGCTCGATGAGCAGTTCTTC,CASSLLAGGLDEQFF
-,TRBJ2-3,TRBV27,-,TGTGCCAGCAGTCCCTCCCAGCGGCGCTACACAGATACGCAGTATTTT,CASSPSQRRYTDTQYF
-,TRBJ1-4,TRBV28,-,TGTGCCACCTTGACAGCCGCCAATGAAAAACTGTTTTTT,CATLTAANEKLFF
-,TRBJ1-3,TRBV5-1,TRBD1,TGCGCCAGCAGCTTGAACCCAGGGGGCATAAACACCATATATTTT,CASSLNPGGINTIYF
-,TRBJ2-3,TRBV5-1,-,TGCGCCAGCAGCCTACCAATGGTAACGGGGGGCACAGATACGCAGTATTTT,CASSLPMVTGGTDTQYF
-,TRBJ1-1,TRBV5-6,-,TGTGCCAGCAGCTCGCCCCGGGGGGCCACTGAAGCTTTCTTT,CASSSPRGATEAFF
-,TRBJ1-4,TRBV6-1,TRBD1,TGTGCCAGCAGTGAGAGGGGGCTAACTAATGAAAAACTGTTTTTT,CASSERGLTNEKLFF
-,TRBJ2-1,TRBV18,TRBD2,TGTGCCAGCTCACCTCCAAGCGGGAGCTCCTACAATGAGCAGTTCTTC,CASSPPSGSSYNEQFF
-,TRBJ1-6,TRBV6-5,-,TGTGCCAGCAGCGACTTCCGAGGAAATTCACCCCTCCACTTT,CASSDFRGNSPLHF
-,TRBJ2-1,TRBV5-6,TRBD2,TGTGCCAGCAGCCGCGGGACTAGCGTTCATGATGAGCAGTTCTTC,CASSRGTSVHDEQFF
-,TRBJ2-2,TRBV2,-,TGTGCCAGCAGTGAAGCGCTTACAGGTTACACCGGGGAGCTGTTTTTT,CASSEALTGYTGELFF
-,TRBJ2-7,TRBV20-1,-,TGCAGTGCTCGGGCGGGTTACGAGCAGTACTTC,CSARAGYEQYF
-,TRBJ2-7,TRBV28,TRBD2,TGTGCCAGCAGCACGCTCGGGGGGGCGCCCGCCGATGGATCCTACGAGCAGTACTTC,CASSTLGGAPADGSYEQYF
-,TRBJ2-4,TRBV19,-,TGTGCCAGTAGTAAGACAGAAGCCAAAAACATTCAGTACTTC,CASSKTEAKNIQYF
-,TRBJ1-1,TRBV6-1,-,TGTGCCAGCAGGAGACAGGTTGGGGAGAACACTGAAGCTTTCTTT,CASRRQVGENTEAFF
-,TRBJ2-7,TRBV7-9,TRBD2,TGTGCCAGCAGCTCCGTGCGGGAGGTGTCCTACGAGCAGTACTTC,CASSSVREVSYEQYF
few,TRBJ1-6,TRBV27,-,TGTGCCAGCAGTTTACCCCGACGGGATAATTCACCCCTCCACTTT,CASSLPRRDNSPLHF
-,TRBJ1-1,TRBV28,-,TGTGCCGCGGGCCTTTCGGCGGTGAACACTGAAGCTTTCTTT,CAAGLSAVNTEAFF
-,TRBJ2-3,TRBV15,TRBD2,TGTGCCACCAGCCTGGGGGGGACGAGCATATGGGACACAGATACGCAGTATTTT,CATSLGGTSIWDTDTQYF
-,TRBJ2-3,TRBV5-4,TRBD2,TGTGCCAGCAACATAGCGGGAGGGAACACAGATACGCAGTATTTT,CASNIAGGNTDTQYF
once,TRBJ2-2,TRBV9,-,TGTGCCAGCAGCCCCGGAGACTTCGGGGAGCTGTTTTTT,CASSPGDFGELFF